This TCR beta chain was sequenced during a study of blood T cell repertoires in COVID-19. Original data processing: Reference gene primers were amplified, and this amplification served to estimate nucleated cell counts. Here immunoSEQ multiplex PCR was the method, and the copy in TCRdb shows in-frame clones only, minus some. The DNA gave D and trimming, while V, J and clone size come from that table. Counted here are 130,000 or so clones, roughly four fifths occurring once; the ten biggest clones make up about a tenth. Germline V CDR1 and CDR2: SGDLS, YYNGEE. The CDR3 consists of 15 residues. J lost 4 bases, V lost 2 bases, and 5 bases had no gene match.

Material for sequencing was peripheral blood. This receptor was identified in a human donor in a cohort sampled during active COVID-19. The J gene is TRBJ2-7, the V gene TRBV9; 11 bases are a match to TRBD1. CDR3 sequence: CASSVGQGAQYEQYF. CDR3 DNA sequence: TGTGCCAGCAGCGTCGGACAGGGGGCCCAGTACGAGCAGTACTTC.